These 7 T cell receptor beta chains were sequenced from one sample in a study of OX40 agonist ivuxolimab in advanced cancers. The data were produced by immunoSEQ multiplex PCR, yet TCRdb's version contains in-frame clones alone and is incomplete. The sample shows 90,000 to 120,000 clones, more than 85% of them seen only once. The material was CD4+ or CD8+ T cells sorted from blood, obtained in a trial of the OX40 agonist ivuxolimab. Every receptor here comes from an adult with an advanced solid tumor such as melanoma, head and neck, liver or kidney cancer.

V gene TRBV19 combines with J gene TRBJ2-7, with D tentatively TRBD1 or TRBD2 (5 bases each). Deletions cut 5 bases from V and 5 bases from J, with 19 bases between. The CDR3 runs to 15 residues. The germline gives CDR1 LNHDA, CDR2 SQIVND (reference sequence). The CDR3 loop is CASSPLGGRDDEQYF. The CDR3 DNA reads TGTGCCAGTAGTCCCCTCGGAGGTAGGGACGACGAGCAGTACTTC.

The V and J genes are TRBV29-1 and TRBJ1-2; tentative D call: TRBD1 (5 bases). The CDR3 spans 14 residues. V was shortened by 2 bases and J by 6 bases, with 16 bases between the two germline ends. Germline loops: CDR1 SQVTM, CDR2 ANQGSEA. The CDR3 DNA reads as TGCAGCGTTGAAACGGGATTCAAGGGACATGGCTACACCTTC. Its protein product is CSVETGFKGHGYTF.

This chain uses TRBV29-1 with TRBJ1-1, with a weak D call TRBD1 (5 bases). The V end was cut by 7 bases, the J end by 2 bases, with 11 bases between. This CDR3 contains 12 residues. Germline V CDR1 and CDR2: SQVTM, ANQGSEA. DNA for the CDR3: TGCAGCGCCCGACAGACAAACACTGAAGCTTTCTTT. It translates to CSARQTNTEAFF.

V usage is TRBV12-5 and J usage is TRBJ2-3, with TRBD2 matching 9 bases. This CDR3 region has 17 residues. The trim removed 1 base at V and 4 bases at J, leaving 9 bases unmatched. Germline V gives CDR1 LGHNT, CDR2 FRNRAP. The CDR3 DNA is TGTGCTAGTGGTTTGGCTCGACTAGCGGCTCCCCCAGATACGCAGTATTTT. Residues: CASGLARLAAPPDTQYF.

The V call is TRBV6-6, the J call TRBJ1-3; D is unresolved. The V gene lost 6 bases and the J gene lost 0 bases, with 3 bases spanning the gap. This CDR3 has 12 residues. Germline loops: CDR1 MNHNY, CDR2 SVGAGI (reference sequence). The CDR3 spells CASRISGNTIYF. CDR3 DNA sequence: TGTGCCAGCAGGATCTCTGGAAACACCATATATTTT.

The V and J genes are TRBV19 and TRBJ2-3; maybe TRBD1 (5 bases). V dropped 4 bases and J dropped 4 bases, with 12 bases sitting between them. This CDR3 spans 14 amino acids. Germline V gene data show CDR1 as LNHDA and CDR2 as SQIVND (reference sequence). CDR3 protein: CASSTGSGADTQYF. CDR3 nucleotide sequence: TGTGCCAGTAGTACAGGGTCCGGCGCAGATACGCAGTATTTT.

The chain joins TRBV29-1 to TRBJ2-3; 7 bases fit TRBD1. The V gene end was trimmed by 7 bases and the J gene end by 1 base; junction bases not matched to a gene: 5. The CDR3 totals 13 residues. Germline lookup yields CDR1 SQVTM and CDR2 ANQGSEA. CDR3 DNA sequence: TGCAGCGCCGACGGACAGGGCACAGATACGCAGTATTTT. It translates to CSADGQGTDTQYF.